These T cell receptor beta chains were read from a single sample in a study of blood T cell repertoires in COVID-19. The data were produced by immunoSEQ multiplex PCR, yet TCRdb's version contains in-frame clones alone and is incomplete. This table holds about 250,000 clones, 85% to 90% found once. The sequenced sample consisted of PBMCs or T cells enriched from blood (not recorded which). The receptor source for this set is a woman aged 18-29 years who had recovered from COVID-19. CDR3s include the opening cysteine and the closing phenylalanine or tryptophan.

cdr3_aa j_call v_call
CASRLATGELFF TRBJ2-2 TRBV12-3/TRBV12-4
CASKHWTGGFETNEKLFF TRBJ1-4 TRBV19
CASRRGQTNYGYTF TRBJ1-2 TRBV27
CASSNDRAGSPLHF TRBJ1-6 TRBV6-4
CASSPPSGGSEQYF TRBJ2-7 TRBV2
CASSSRQGRNSPLHF TRBJ1-6 TRBV6-5
CASSLVPAYEQYF TRBJ2-7 TRBV5-5
CASSPSLAGRGNIQYF TRBJ2-4 TRBV4-2
CASSWTGTATDTQYF TRBJ2-3 TRBV6-2/TRBV6-3
CSVQGVRAGELFF TRBJ2-2 TRBV29-1
CASSQGRTGYNEQFF TRBJ2-1 TRBV3-1/TRBV3-2
CASSHWTGGPDTQYF TRBJ2-3 TRBV14
CASSPGTSGVRSYNEQFF TRBJ2-1 TRBV3-1/TRBV3-2
CASSHSPDTQYF TRBJ2-3 TRBV14
CATSRVEGNYGYTF TRBJ1-2 TRBV15
CATSDLGQETSNYGYTF TRBJ1-2 TRBV24-1
CASSSLSYGYTF TRBJ1-2 TRBV6-5
CSAGAGTGGLFF TRBJ1-4 TRBV20-1
CASSKRFPYGYTF TRBJ1-2 TRBV21-1
CASSVEGGTEAFF TRBJ1-1 TRBV9
CASSLKGARGVYGYTF TRBJ1-2 TRBV7-2
CASSVDRAASGNTIYF TRBJ1-3 TRBV9
CASSLDRSSYNEQFF TRBJ2-1 TRBV11-2
CASSIGEGGAINQPQHF TRBJ1-5 TRBV19
CASSPGRGYTF TRBJ1-2 TRBV6-5
CASSLGPNYGYTF TRBJ1-2 TRBV7-2
CASSPTTGESGYTF TRBJ1-2 TRBV18
CASSALWTGNTEAFF TRBJ1-1 TRBV9
CASTEGQGISYEQYF TRBJ2-7 TRBV6-5
CASSPGTGTGYTF TRBJ1-2 TRBV5-1
CASSYGQGIGYTF TRBJ1-2 TRBV2
CASGWVAGNYGYTF TRBJ1-2 TRBV28
CASSLKSSGGVETQYF TRBJ2-5 TRBV4-1
CASHPAGGYEQFF TRBJ2-1 TRBV12-3/TRBV12-4
CASSPPAGNQPQHF TRBJ1-5 TRBV4-1